A selection of T cell receptor beta chains follows, all from one sample in a study of a mutant IDH1 vaccine in newly diagnosed glioma. The assay was immunoSEQ multiplex PCR, and TCRdb's table has in-frame clones only and misses some. Among roughly 45,000 clones listed, around 85% were seen once. The antigens of these receptors remain unknown. The sequencing here drew on PBMCs, taken from a glioma patient whose treatment included an IDH1 peptide vaccine. Receptors originate from a woman aged 18-29 years with glioma. Some clones in this sample may be carry-over from other donors' samples. CDR3s include the opening cysteine and the closing phenylalanine or tryptophan. Each record gives: clone size, J gene, D gene, V gene, CDR3 protein, CDR3 DNA. The D gene is left open where the match is weak. Clone size is not always given. Where it is, it says once, few, many or a class for expanded clones.

>few|TRBJ2-1|TRBD2|TRBV12-5
CASINSGGIKSEQFF
TGTGCTAGTATTAATTCGGGGGGGATAAAAAGTGAGCAGTTCTTC
>NA|TRBJ1-5|NA|TRBV6-1
CASSANGPLNQPQHF
TGTGCCAGCAGTGCGAACGGACCACTCAATCAGCCCCAGCATTTT
>few|TRBJ1-4|TRBD1|TRBV12-5
CASGKTGMSEKLFF
TGTGCTAGTGGTAAGACAGGGATGAGTGAAAAACTGTTTTTT
>NA|TRBJ1-5|NA|TRBV19
CASSIGGGSNQPQHF
TGTGCCAGTAGTATAGGGGGAGGAAGCAATCAGCCCCAGCATTTT
>NA|TRBJ1-4|NA|TRBV7-2
CASSSSGDHQFF
TGTGCCAGCAGCTCCTCCGGGGACCACCAGTTTTTT
>NA|TRBJ2-2|NA|TRBV5-1
CASSRGRAPNGNTGELFF
TGCGCCAGCAGCCGGGGCCGGGCCCCGAACGGAAACACCGGGGAGCTGTTTTTT
>NA|TRBJ2-1|NA|TRBV7-9
CASSLEASFRNEQFF
TGTGCCAGCAGCTTAGAGGCTAGCTTTCGCAATGAGCAGTTCTTC
>NA|TRBJ2-7|NA|TRBV18
CASSKSGGRLAEQYF
TGTGCCAGCTCGAAGTCTGGGGGGCGGCTCGCCGAGCAGTACTTC
>few|TRBJ1-5|NA|TRBV11-3
CASSLDPVAPQHF
TGTGCCAGCAGCTTAGATCCGGTAGCGCCCCAGCATTTT
>NA|TRBJ2-7|NA|TRBV11-3
CASSPPNRYNYEQYF
TGTGCCAGCAGCCCCCCCAACAGGTACAACTACGAGCAGTACTTC
>NA|TRBJ2-5|TRBD1|TRBV5-6
CASSIAGGVGGTQYF
TGTGCCAGCAGCATAGCAGGGGGCGTAGGGGGGACCCAGTACTTC
>NA|TRBJ1-1|NA|TRBV7-2
CASSLGLTVEAFF
TGTGCCAGCAGCTTAGGGTTAACAGTAGAAGCTTTCTTT
>NA|TRBJ2-7|TRBD2|TRBV7-9
CASSLASGSVYEQYF
TGTGCCAGCAGCTTAGCAAGCGGGAGCGTCTACGAGCAGTACTTC
>NA|TRBJ1-1|NA|TRBV18
CASSPIKADFMNTEAFF
TGTGCCAGCTCACCAATTAAGGCAGATTTTATGAACACTGAAGCTTTCTTT
>NA|TRBJ1-2|NA|TRBV7-6
CASSQGGEGYTF
TGTGCCAGCAGCCAGGGAGGCGAGGGCTACACCTTC
>NA|TRBJ2-7|TRBD2|TRBV9
CASSVARGRLAGGYEQYF
TGTGCCAGCAGCGTAGCCCGGGGTCGACTAGCGGGAGGCTACGAGCAGTACTTC
>NA|TRBJ1-6|NA|TRBV4-2
CASSQASEGQDNSPLHF
TGTGCCAGCAGCCAAGCTTCCGAGGGGCAGGACAATTCACCCCTCCACTTT
>NA|TRBJ2-2|NA|TRBV14
CASSQDLGLATGELFF
TGTGCCAGCAGCCAAGATCTAGGGCTTGCGACCGGGGAGCTGTTTTTT
>NA|TRBJ2-3|TRBD2|TRBV11-3
CASSLIGGGADTQYF
TGTGCCAGCAGCTTAATAGGCGGGGGAGCAGATACGCAGTATTTT
>NA|TRBJ2-7|NA|TRBV30
CAWAPETYEQYF
TGTGCCTGGGCCCCGGAGACCTACGAGCAGTACTTC
>few|TRBJ2-2|NA|TRBV11-2
CASSPHWSNTGELFF
TGTGCCAGCAGCCCCCACTGGTCGAACACCGGGGAGCTGTTTTTT
>NA|TRBJ2-3|NA|TRBV29-1
CSVGQTASMDTQYF
TGCAGCGTTGGACAGACGGCGAGCATGGATACGCAGTATTTT
>NA|TRBJ1-4|NA|TRBV2
CASSYRATNEKLFF
TGTGCCAGCAGTTACAGGGCAACTAATGAAAAACTGTTTTTT
>NA|TRBJ1-2|NA|TRBV4-1
CASSRGYRVDYGYTF
TGCGCCAGCAGCCGGGGGTACAGGGTCGACTATGGCTACACCTTC
>NA|TRBJ2-3|NA|TRBV5-6
CASSARASTDTQYF
TGTGCCAGCAGCGCACGAGCTAGCACAGATACGCAGTATTTT
>NA|TRBJ1-1|NA|TRBV25-1
CASSESAGAFF
TGTGCCAGCAGTGAGAGCGCTGGGGCTTTCTTT
>NA|TRBJ2-6|NA|TRBV2
CASSASSGANVLTF
TGTGCCAGCAGTGCCTCCTCTGGGGCCAACGTCCTGACTTTC
>NA|TRBJ1-1|TRBD1|TRBV19
CASRRNRGQGKAFF
TGTGCCAGTAGGAGAAACAGGGGCCAAGGGAAGGCTTTCTTT
>few|TRBJ1-1|NA|TRBV14
CASRGPPGTEAFF
TGTGCCAGCCGCGGACCCCCGGGTACTGAAGCTTTCTTT
>NA|TRBJ1-4|NA|TRBV11-2
CASSFLGDGNEKLFF
TGTGCCAGCAGCTTCTTAGGGGACGGCAATGAAAAACTGTTTTTT
>NA|TRBJ2-1|NA|TRBV4-1
CASSQAAQRGSNEQFF
TGCGCCAGCAGCCAAGCCGCGCAACGGGGTAGTAATGAGCAGTTCTTC
>NA|TRBJ2-2|NA|TRBV11-3
CASSPQPGSTGELFF
TGTGCCAGCAGCCCCCAGCCAGGGTCCACCGGGGAGCTGTTTTTT
>NA|TRBJ1-5|NA|TRBV11-2
CASSRQFDQPQHF
TGTGCCAGCTCCCGACAGTTCGATCAGCCCCAGCATTTT
>few|TRBJ1-1|NA|TRBV4-1
CASSQGILNTEAFF
TGCGCCAGCAGCCAAGGGATTTTGAACACTGAAGCTTTCTTT
>NA|TRBJ1-1|NA|TRBV11-2
CASSLGTGWENTEAFF
TGTGCCAGCAGCTTAGGTACAGGGTGGGAGAACACTGAAGCTTTCTTT